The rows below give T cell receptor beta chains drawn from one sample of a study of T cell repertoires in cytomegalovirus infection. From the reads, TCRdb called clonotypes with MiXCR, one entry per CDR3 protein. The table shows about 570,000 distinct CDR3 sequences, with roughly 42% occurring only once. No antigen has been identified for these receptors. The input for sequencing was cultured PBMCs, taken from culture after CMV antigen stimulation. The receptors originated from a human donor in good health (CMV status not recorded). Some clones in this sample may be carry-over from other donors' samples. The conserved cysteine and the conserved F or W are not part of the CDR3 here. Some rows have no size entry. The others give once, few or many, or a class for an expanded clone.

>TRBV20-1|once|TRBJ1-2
SAREPLGGGRLIKNYGYT
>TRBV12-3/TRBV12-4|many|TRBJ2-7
ASSLQGPYEQY
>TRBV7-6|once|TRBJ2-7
ASSRLDTGYEQY
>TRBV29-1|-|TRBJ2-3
SGLGLAGHTDTQY
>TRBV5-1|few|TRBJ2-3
ASSLEASGDTQY
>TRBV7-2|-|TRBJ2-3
ASSNDRDWADTQY
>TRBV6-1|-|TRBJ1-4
ASSEAVTGTGREKLF
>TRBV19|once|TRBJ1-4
ASSSLTTGTNEKLF
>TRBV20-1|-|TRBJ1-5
SATGHANQPQH
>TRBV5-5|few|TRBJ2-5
ASSLMEDQETQY
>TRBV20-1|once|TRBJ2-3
SARDWLVGGTQY
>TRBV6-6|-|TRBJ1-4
ASSYDGTGRKLF
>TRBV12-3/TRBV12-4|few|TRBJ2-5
ASSPGLAGVRQETQY
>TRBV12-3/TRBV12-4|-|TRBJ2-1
ASSLSLAGMGEQF
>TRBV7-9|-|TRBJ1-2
ASSSKSANYGYT
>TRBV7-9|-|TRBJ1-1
ASSRLSGVDEAF
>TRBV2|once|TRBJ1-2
ASSVAAVDYGYT
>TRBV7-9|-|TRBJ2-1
ASQKAGERSEQF
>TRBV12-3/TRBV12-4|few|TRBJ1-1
ASRFAPGIAEAF
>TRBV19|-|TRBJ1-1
ASSIAPSGAEAF
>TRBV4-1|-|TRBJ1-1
ASSQSSGTANTEAF
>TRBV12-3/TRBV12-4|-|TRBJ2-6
ASSFPGAGANVLT
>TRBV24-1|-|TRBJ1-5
ATSDPRQGNYQPQH
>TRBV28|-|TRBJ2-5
ASSFSQIGGKETQY
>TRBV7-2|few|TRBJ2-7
ASSPEVAGVREQY
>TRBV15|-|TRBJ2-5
ATSRDTGLAGVETQY
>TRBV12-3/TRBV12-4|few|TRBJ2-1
ASSPLSGTSVYNEQF
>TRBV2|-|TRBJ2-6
ASSEASPGANVLT
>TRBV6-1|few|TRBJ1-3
ASSWAPSSGNTIY